This T cell receptor beta chain is from a study of blood T cell repertoires in COVID-19. Assay: immunoSEQ multiplex PCR; the TCRdb copy retains only in-frame clones and omits some. This table holds some 57,000 clones, about 91% found once. Sequenced material: peripheral blood. The clonotype originates from a man aged 50 to 60 with active COVID-19.

Here the CDR3 DNA reads TGTGCCAGCAGGCTCAGACTTACAGGGGCTCAGGGCAATGAGCAGTTCTTC. Its translation is CASRLRLTGAQGNEQFF. The chain uses TRBV3-1 (or the pseudogene TRBV3-2) and TRBJ2-1, with TRBD1 matching over 7 bases. Germline trimming cut 6 bases from V and 6 bases from J; bases unmatched to any gene: 17. The CDR3 totals 17 residues. Germline V gene sequence: CDR1 LGHDT, CDR2 YNNKEL (reference sequence).